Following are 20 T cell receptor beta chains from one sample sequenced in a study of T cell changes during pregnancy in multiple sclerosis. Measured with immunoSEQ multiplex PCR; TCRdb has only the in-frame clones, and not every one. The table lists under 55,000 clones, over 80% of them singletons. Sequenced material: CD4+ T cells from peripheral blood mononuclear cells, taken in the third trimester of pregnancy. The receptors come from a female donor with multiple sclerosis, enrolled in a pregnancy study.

The CDR3 sequence: CASGQGGDTQYF. CDR3 bases: TGTGCCAGTGGACAGGGAGGGGATACGCAGTATTTT. The chain recombines TRBV2 with TRBJ2-3, with D tentatively TRBD1 (8 bases). The CDR3 loop spans 12 amino acids. Trimming left V 9 bases short and J 6 bases short, with 13 bases between. CDR1 SNHLY and CDR2 FYNNEI come from the germline V gene.

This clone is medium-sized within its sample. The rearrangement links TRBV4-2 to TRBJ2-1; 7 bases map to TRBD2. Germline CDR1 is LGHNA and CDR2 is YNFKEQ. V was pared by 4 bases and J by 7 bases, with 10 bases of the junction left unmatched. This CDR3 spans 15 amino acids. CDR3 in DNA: TGTGCCAGCAGCCCCCGACTAGCAGTCGAGAATGAGCAGTTCTTC. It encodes CASSPRLAVENEQFF.

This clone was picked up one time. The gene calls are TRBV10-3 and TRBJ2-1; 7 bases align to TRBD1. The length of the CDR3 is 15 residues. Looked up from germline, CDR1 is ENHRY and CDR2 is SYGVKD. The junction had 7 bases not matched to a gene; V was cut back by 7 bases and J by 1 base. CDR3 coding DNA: TGTGCCATCAACCCAGACAGGGCGTCCTACAATGAGCAGTTCTTC. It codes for CAINPDRASYNEQFF.

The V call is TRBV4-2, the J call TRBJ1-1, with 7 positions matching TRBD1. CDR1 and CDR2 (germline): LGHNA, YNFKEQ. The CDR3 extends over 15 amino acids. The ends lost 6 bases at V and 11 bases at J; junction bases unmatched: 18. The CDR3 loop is CASSPLATGEKMAFF. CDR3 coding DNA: TGTGCCAGCAGTCCCCTAGCTACAGGGGAGAAAATGGCTTTCTTT.

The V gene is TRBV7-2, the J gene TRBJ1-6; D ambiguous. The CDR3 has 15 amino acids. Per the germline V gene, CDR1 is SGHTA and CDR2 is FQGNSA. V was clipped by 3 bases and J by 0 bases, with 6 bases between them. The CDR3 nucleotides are TGTGCCAGCAGCTTTTTCCGCTCCTATAATTCACCCCTCCACTTT. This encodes CASSFFRSYNSPLHF.

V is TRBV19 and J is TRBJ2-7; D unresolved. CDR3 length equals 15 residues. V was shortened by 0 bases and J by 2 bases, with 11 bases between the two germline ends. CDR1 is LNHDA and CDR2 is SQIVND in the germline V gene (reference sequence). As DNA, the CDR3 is TGTGCCAGTAGTATAGATCGTCGCAGTACCTACGAGCAGTACTTC. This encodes CASSIDRRSTYEQYF. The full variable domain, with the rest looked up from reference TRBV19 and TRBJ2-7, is DGGITQSPKYLFRKEGQNVTLSCEQNLNHDAMYWYRQDPGQGLRLIYYSQIVNDFQKGDIAEGYSVSREKKESFPLTVTSAQKNPTAFYLCASSIDRRSTYEQYFGPGTRLTVT.

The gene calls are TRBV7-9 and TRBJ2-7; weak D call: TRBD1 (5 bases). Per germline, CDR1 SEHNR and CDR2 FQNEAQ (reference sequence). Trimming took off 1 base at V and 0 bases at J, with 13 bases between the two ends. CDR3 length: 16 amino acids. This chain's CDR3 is CASSLGRGFSSYEQYF. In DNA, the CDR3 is TGTGCCAGCAGCTTAGGTAGGGGTTTCAGCTCCTACGAGCAGTACTTC. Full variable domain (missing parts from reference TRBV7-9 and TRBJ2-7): DTGVSQNPRHKITKRGQNVTFRCDPISEHNRLYWYRQTLGQGPEFLTYFQNEAQLEKSRLLSDRFSAERPKGSFSTLEIQRTEQGDSAMYLCASSLGRGFSSYEQYFGPGTRLTVT.

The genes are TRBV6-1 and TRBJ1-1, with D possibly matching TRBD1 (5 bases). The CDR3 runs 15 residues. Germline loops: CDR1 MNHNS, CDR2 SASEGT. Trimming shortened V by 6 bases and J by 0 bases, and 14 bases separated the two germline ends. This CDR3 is CASRLTVLMNTEAFF. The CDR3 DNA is TGTGCCAGCAGGCTGACAGTCCTCATGAACACTGAAGCTTTCTTT.

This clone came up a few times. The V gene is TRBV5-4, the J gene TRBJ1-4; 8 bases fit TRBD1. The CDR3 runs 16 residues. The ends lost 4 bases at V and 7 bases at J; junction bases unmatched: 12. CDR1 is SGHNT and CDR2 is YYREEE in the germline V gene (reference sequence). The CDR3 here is CASSPGQGATFEKLFF. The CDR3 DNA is TGTGCCAGCAGCCCTGGACAGGGAGCGACCTTTGAAAAACTGTTTTTT.

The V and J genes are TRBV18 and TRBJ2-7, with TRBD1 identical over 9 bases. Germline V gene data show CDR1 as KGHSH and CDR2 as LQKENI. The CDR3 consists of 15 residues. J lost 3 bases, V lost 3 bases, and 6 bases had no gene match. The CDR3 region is CASSPSQGAGYEQYF. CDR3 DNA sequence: TGTGCCAGCTCACCGTCACAGGGGGCAGGCTACGAGCAGTACTTC.

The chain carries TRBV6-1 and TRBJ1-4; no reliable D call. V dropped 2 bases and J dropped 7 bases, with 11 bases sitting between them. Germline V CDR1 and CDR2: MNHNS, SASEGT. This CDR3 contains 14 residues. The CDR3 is CASSENRQAEKLFF. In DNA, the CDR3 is TGTGCCAGCAGTGAAAATCGCCAGGCTGAAAAACTGTTTTTT.

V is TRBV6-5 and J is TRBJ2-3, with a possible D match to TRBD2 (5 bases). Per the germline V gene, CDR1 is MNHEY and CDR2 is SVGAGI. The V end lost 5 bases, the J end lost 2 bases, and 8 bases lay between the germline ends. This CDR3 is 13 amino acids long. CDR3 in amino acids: CASSRRDTDTQYF. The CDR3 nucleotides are TGTGCCAGCAGTCGCCGGGACACAGATACGCAGTATTTT.

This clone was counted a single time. The CDR3 loop reads CASSMEGDEQYF. CDR3 bases: TGTGCCAGTAGTATGGAAGGGGACGAGCAGTACTTC. The chain combines TRBV19 with TRBJ2-7; D may be TRBD1 (5 bases). The germline V gene has CDR1 LNHDA and CDR2 SQIVND (reference sequence). This CDR3 comprises 12 residues. Trimming shortened V by 3 bases and J by 5 bases, and 8 bases separated the two germline ends.

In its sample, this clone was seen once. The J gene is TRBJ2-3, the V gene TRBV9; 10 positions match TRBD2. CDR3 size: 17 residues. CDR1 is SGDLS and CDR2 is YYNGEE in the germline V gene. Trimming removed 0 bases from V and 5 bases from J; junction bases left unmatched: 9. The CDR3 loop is CASSVEGSGGIRDTQYF. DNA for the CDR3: TGTGCCAGCAGCGTAGAGGGTAGCGGGGGGATCAGAGATACGCAGTATTTT.

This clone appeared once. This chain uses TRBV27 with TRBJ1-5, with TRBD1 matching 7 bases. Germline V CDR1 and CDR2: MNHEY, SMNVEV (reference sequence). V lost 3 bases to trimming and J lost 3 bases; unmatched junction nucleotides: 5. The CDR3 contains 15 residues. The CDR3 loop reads CASSFSDRPNQPQHF. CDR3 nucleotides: TGTGCCAGCAGTTTTTCGGACAGGCCCAATCAGCCCCAGCATTTT.

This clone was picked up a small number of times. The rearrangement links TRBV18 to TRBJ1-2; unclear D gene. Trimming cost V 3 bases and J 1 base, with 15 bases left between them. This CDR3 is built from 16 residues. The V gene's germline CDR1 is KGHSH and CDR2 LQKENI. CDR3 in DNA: TGTGCCAGCTCACCGTCTCAGTCCACCCTTAACTATGGCTACACCTTC. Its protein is CASSPSQSTLNYGYTF.

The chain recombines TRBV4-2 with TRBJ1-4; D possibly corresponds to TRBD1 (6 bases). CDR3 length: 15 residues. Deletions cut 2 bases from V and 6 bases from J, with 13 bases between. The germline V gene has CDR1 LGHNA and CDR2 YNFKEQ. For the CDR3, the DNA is TGTGCCAGCAGCCAACTACAGGGTGGCGATGAAAAACTGTTTTTT. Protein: CASSQLQGGDEKLFF.

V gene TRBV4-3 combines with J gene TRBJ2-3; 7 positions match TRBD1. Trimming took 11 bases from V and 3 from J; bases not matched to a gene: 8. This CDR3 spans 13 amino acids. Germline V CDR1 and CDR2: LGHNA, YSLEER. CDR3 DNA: TGCGCCGGAGCACAGGGGCTAACAGATACGCAGTATTTT. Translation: CAGAQGLTDTQYF.

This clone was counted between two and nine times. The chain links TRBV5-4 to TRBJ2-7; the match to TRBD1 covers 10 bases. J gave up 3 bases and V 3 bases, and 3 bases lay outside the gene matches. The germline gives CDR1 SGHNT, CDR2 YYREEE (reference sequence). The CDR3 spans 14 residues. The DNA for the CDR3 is TGTGCCAGCAGCTGGGACAGGGGCAGCTACGAGCAGTACTTC. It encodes CASSWDRGSYEQYF.

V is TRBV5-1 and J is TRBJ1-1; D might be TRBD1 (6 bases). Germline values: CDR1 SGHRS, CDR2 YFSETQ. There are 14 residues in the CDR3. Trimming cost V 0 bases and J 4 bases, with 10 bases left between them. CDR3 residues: CASSLGQGITEAFF. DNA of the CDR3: TGCGCCAGCAGCTTGGGCCAGGGGATCACTGAAGCTTTCTTT.